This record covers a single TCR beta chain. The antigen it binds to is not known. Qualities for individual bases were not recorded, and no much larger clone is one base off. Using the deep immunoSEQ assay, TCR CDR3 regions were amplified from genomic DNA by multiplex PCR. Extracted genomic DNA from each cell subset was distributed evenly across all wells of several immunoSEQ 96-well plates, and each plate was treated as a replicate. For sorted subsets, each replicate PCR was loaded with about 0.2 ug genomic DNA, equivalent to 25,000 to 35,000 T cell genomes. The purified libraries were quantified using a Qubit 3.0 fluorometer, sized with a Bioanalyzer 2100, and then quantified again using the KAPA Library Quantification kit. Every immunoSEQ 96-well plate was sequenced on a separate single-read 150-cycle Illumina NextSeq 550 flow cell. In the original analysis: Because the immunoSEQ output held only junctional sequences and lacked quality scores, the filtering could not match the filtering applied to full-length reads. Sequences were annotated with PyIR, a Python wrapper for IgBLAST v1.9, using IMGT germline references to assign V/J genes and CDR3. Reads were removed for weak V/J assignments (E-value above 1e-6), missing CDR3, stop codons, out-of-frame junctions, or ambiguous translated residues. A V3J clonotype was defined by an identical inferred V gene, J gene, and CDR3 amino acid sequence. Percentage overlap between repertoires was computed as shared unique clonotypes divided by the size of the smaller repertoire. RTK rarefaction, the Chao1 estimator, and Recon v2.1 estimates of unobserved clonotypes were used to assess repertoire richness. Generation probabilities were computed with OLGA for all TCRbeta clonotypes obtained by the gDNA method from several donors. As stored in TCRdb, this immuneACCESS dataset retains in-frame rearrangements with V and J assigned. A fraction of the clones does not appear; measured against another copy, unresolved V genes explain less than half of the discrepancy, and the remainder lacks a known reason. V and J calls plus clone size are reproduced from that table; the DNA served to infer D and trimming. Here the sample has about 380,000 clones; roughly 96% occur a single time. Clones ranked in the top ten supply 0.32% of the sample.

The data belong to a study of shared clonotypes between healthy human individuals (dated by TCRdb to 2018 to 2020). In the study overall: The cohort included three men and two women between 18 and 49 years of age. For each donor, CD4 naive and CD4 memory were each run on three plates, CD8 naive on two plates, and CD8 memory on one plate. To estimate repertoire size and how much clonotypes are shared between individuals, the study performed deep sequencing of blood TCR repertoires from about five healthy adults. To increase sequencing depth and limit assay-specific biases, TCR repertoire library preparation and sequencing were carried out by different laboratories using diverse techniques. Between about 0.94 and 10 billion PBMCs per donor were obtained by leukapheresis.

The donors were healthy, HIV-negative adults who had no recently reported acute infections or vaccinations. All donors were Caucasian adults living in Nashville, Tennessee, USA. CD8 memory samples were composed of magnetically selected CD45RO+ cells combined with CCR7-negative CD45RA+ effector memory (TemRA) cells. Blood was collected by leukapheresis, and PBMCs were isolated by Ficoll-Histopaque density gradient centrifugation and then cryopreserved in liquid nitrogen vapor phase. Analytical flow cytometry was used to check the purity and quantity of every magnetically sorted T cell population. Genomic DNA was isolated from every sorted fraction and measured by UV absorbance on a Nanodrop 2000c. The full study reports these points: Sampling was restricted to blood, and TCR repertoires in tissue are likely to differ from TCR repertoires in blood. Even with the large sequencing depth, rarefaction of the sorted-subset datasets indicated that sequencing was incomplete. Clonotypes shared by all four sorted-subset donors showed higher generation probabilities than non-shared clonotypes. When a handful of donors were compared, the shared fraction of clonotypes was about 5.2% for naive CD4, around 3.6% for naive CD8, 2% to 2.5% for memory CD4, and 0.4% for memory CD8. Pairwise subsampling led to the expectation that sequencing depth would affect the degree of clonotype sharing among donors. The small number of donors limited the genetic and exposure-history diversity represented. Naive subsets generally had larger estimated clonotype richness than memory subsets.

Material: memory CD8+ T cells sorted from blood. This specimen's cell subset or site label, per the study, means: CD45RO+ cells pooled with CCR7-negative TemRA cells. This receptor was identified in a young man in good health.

The CDR3 loop reads CASSFPGLTDTQYF. The sequence in DNA is TGTGCCAGCAGCTTCCCAGGGCTCACAGATACGCAGTATTTT. The chain employs TRBV7-6 and TRBJ2-3; a tentative D match to TRBD1 spans 5 bases. From the cysteine through the phenylalanine, the CDR3 covers 14 amino acids. The read is trimmed to its CDR3 DNA, 42 bases read in frame from base 1. Trimming removed 3 bases from V and 2 bases from J, leaving 9 bases between the germline ends. CDR1 and CDR2 are drawn from the germline V gene: SGHVS, FNYEAQ.